A single sample is the source of the 21 T cell receptor beta chains below, sequenced in a study of blood T cell repertoires in COVID-19 (TCRdb year 2020). The library was generated by the immunoSEQ multiplex PCR assay. In TCRdb, the immuneACCESS table is reduced to in-frame sequences with V and J assigned. These tables do not hold every clone; where another copy was compared, an unresolved V gene accounts for under half, and the others remain unexplained. The table for this sample lists approximately 280,000 clones; around 90% of them were counted only once. Roughly 9% of the sample comes from the top ten. Source material: peripheral blood. The receptors were gathered from a young man with active or convalescent COVID-19.

This clone was detected ten times or more. This sequence joins TRBV10-3 and TRBJ1-5, with D uncertain. The CDR3 is 12 amino acids. Deletions cut 3 bases from V and 7 bases from J, with 7 bases between. The germline CDR1 and CDR2 sequences are ENHRY and SYGVKD. For the CDR3, the DNA is TGTGCCATCAGTGAAGGACTGCAGCCCCAGCATTTT. Translating gives CAISEGLQPQHF.

This chain uses TRBV6-4 with TRBJ1-1; possible D gene TRBD1, 6 bases. The CDR3 runs 16 residues. V lost 6 bases and J 0 bases, leaving 17 bases between the germline ends. CDR1 MRHNA and CDR2 SNTAGT come from the germline V gene. CDR3 loop: CASSLKQGLVNTEAFF. The CDR3, as DNA: TGTGCCAGCAGCCTAAAACAGGGCCTGGTGAACACTGAAGCTTTCTTT.

This chain uses TRBV7-9 with TRBJ2-5; 8 bases line up with TRBD2. Germline V gene data show CDR1 as SEHNR and CDR2 as FQNEAQ (reference sequence). V lost 5 bases to trimming and J lost 5 bases; unmatched junction nucleotides: 10. The CDR3 is 15 residues long. CDR3 residues: CASSLRAGAGETQYF. The CDR3 bases are TGTGCCAGCAGCCTGAGAGCGGGGGCCGGGGAGACCCAGTACTTC.

The chain joins TRBV10-3 to TRBJ2-7, with TRBD1 identical over 9 bases. The CDR3 is 16 amino acids. V shed 2 bases, J shed 6 bases, and the junction held 11 bases outside the gene matches. CDR1 and CDR2 (germline): ENHRY, SYGVKD. CDR3 protein: CAISETNRGPGGEQYF. The CDR3, as DNA: TGTGCCATCAGTGAGACGAACAGGGGGCCTGGGGGCGAGCAGTACTTC.

This clone appeared a few times. The gene calls are TRBV5-6 and TRBJ1-2; D is ambiguous. V dropped 0 bases and J dropped 4 bases, with 16 bases sitting between them. Per germline, CDR1 SGHDT and CDR2 YYEEEE. The CDR3 spans 16 residues. The CDR3: CASSLGPAEGGYGYTF. The CDR3 nucleotides read TGTGCCAGCAGCTTGGGCCCGGCCGAAGGAGGCTATGGCTACACCTTC.

The chain recombines TRBV7-6 with TRBJ1-5; a possible D gene is TRBD1 (5 bases). Germline CDR1 reads SGHVS; CDR2 reads FNYEAQ. The CDR3 covers 17 residues. The V end was cut by 5 bases, the J end by 6 bases, with 23 bases between. CDR3 residues: CASSVNLNLQGGQPQHF. CDR3 nucleotides: TGTGCCAGCAGCGTAAACCTAAACTTGCAGGGAGGTCAGCCCCAGCATTTT.

This clone was picked up one time. The chain has TRBV5-3 and TRBJ2-1; a possible D gene is TRBD1 (5 bases). TRBV5-3 is given ORF status, its function remaining uncertain. Trimming cost V 4 bases and J 7 bases, with 9 bases left between them. The CDR3 is 12 amino acids. The CDR3 spells CARSPPGNEQFF. CDR3 nucleotide sequence: TGTGCCAGAAGCCCCCCAGGGAATGAGCAGTTCTTC.

The rearrangement links TRBV5-1 to TRBJ2-7, with TRBD1 matching 8 bases. CDR1 is SGHRS and CDR2 is YFSETQ in the germline V gene. This CDR3 contains 15 residues. The J segment lost 0 bases and the V segment lost 4 bases, leaving 6 bases of the junction unmatched. The CDR3 protein is CASSHRDRYSYEQYF. CDR3 DNA: TGCGCCAGCAGCCACCGGGACAGGTACTCCTACGAGCAGTACTTC.

This chain links TRBV2 with TRBJ2-7; TRBD1 might be the D (6 bases). Trimming shortened V by 1 base and J by 2 bases, and 12 bases separated the two germline ends. In germline, CDR1 is SNHLY, CDR2 FYNNEI. This CDR3 is 15 amino acids long. CDR3 coding DNA: TGTGCCAGCAGTGAAGAGGGGGAAACTACCTACGAGCAGTACTTC. Translation: CASSEEGETTYEQYF.

J is TRBJ2-3 and V is TRBV9, with TRBD2 as a possible D gene (6 bases). The germline V gene encodes CDR1 SGDLS and CDR2 YYNGEE. The CDR3 spans 13 residues. Trimming stripped 3 bases from V and 4 bases from J, with 9 bases between. CDR3 nucleotide sequence: TGTGCCAGCAGCGCCGGGGGATCAGATACGCAGTATTTT. Its translation is CASSAGGSDTQYF.

The chain has TRBV21-1 and TRBJ1-2; no check of the table's D call, TRBD1, against the DNA was made. TRBV21-1 constitutes a pseudogene. This CDR3 comprises 11 residues. In nucleotides, the CDR3 is TGTGCCAGTCCAGGAACCTATGGCTACACCTTC. Protein sequence: CASPGTYGYTF.

This rearrangement joins TRBV11-2 to TRBJ2-3, with D perhaps matching TRBD2 (5 bases). CDR3 length: 14 residues. The ends were cut back, 2 bases at V and 2 bases at J, with 8 bases in the middle. Germline values: CDR1 SGHAT, CDR2 FQNNGV. The CDR3 DNA follows: TGTGCCAGCAGCTTATTTCGGGACACAGATACGCAGTATTTT. Translated, it gives CASSLFRDTDTQYF.

The chain has TRBV27 and TRBJ1-5; 11 nucleotides align to TRBD1. Germline-derived CDR1 and CDR2 are MNHEY and SMNVEV (reference sequence). The CDR3 totals 15 residues. The junction had 5 bases not matched to a gene; V was cut back by 4 bases and J by 6 bases. The CDR3 here is CASSSRTGGSQPQHF. The CDR3 DNA reads TGTGCCAGCAGTTCCCGGACAGGGGGCAGTCAGCCCCAGCATTTT.

V is TRBV18 and J is TRBJ1-3, with a weak D call TRBD1 (5 bases). Per the germline V gene, CDR1 is KGHSH and CDR2 is LQKENI. The CDR3 covers 15 residues. Trimming removed 2 bases from V and 7 bases from J, with 15 bases in between. Written as DNA, the CDR3 is TGTGCCAGCTCACCAGGACAAGGGTTTGGTAACACCATATATTTT. As protein: CASSPGQGFGNTIYF.

The V and J genes are TRBV4-2 and TRBJ2-5; 8 nucleotides align to TRBD2. The junction had 8 bases not matched to a gene; V was cut back by 4 bases and J by 1 base. The CDR3 is 16 amino acids. In germline, CDR1 is LGHNA, CDR2 YNFKEQ. The CDR3 DNA sequence: TGTGCCAGCAGCCCCTCGGGCGGGGGGCCCCAAGAGACCCAGTACTTC. Residues: CASSPSGGGPQETQYF.

This chain connects TRBV6-2 or TRBV6-3 to TRBJ2-1, with D unclear. The length of the CDR3 is 11 residues. Germline CDR1 MNHEY, CDR2 SVGEGT. The V and J ends lost 5 bases and 13 bases respectively, with 12 bases between them. In DNA, the CDR3 is TGTGCCAGCAGTGGTTGGCCAGAACAGTTCTTC. This gives the protein CASSGWPEQFF.

In the case of this clone: The sample has other DNA sequences that encode this CDR3 too. The chain links TRBV7-8 to TRBJ1-1; D unresolved. Per germline, CDR1 SGHVS and CDR2 FQNEAQ. V was shortened by 1 base and J by 8 bases, with 8 bases between the two germline ends. CDR3 size: 12 residues. CDR3 in amino acids: CASSLGAAEAFF. CDR3 nucleotides: TGTGCCAGCAGCTTAGGGGCCGCAGAAGCTTTCTTT.

A single count supports this clone. The chain recombines TRBV2 with TRBJ1-1; 7 bases align to TRBD1. After removal of 7 bases from V and 3 bases from J, the junction contained 8 bases not matched to a gene. This CDR3 region has 14 residues. Germline V gives CDR1 SNHLY, CDR2 FYNNEI. The DNA of the CDR3 is TGTGCCAGCAAAGGGGGCATAGGGGACACTGAAGCTTTCTTT. Encoded protein: CASKGGIGDTEAFF.

The sample holds one count of this clone. The chain is built from TRBV4-2 and TRBJ1-1; the match to TRBD1 covers 7 bases. V lost 3 bases to trimming and J lost 0 bases; unmatched junction nucleotides: 16. The CDR3 totals 19 residues. Germline loops: CDR1 LGHNA, CDR2 YNFKEQ. Written as DNA, the CDR3 is TGTGCCAGCAGCCATCCCCCGTCGTTTGAGGGGGCTGTGAACACTGAAGCTTTCTTT. It translates to CASSHPPSFEGAVNTEAFF.

This rearrangement joins TRBV7-3 to TRBJ1-6; 8 nucleotides match TRBD1. V lost 5 bases, J lost 5 bases, and 5 bases stayed unmatched. The CDR3 totals 15 residues. Germline V gives CDR1 SGHTA, CDR2 FQGTGA. The CDR3 DNA reads TGTGCCAGCAGCCAAGGGACAGGTCATAATTCACCCCTCCACTTT. Translation gives CASSQGTGHNSPLHF.

The V and J genes are TRBV25-1 and TRBJ1-4, with D hard to call. Looked up from germline, CDR1 is MGHDK and CDR2 is SYGVNS. The CDR3 spans 15 residues. V lost 0 bases, J lost 5 bases, and 10 bases lay in between. The CDR3: CASSEYTGPNEKLFF. The CDR3 region has the DNA TGTGCCAGCAGTGAATACACGGGTCCGAATGAAAAACTGTTTTTT.